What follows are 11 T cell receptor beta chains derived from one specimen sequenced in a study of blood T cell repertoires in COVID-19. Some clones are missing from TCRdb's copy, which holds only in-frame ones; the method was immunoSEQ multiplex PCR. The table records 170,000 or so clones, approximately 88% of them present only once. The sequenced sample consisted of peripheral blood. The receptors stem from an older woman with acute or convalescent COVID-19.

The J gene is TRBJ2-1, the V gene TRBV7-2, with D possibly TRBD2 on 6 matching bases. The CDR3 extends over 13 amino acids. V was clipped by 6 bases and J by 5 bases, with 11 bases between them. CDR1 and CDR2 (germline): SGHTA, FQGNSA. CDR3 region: CASRFGGDNEQFF. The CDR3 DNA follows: TGTGCCAGCAGGTTCGGGGGTGACAATGAGCAGTTCTTC.

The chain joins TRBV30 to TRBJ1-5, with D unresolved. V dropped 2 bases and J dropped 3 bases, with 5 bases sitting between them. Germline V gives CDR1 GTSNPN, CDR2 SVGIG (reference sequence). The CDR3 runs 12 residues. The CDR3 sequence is CAWSINNQPQHF. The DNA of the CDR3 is TGTGCCTGGAGTATTAACAATCAGCCCCAGCATTTT.

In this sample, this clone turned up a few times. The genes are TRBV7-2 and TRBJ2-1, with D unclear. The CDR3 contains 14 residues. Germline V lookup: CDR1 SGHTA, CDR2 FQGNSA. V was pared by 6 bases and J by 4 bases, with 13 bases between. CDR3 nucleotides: TGTGCCAGCAGGCATCCTCAGGATTACAATGAGCAGTTCTTC. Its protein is CASRHPQDYNEQFF.

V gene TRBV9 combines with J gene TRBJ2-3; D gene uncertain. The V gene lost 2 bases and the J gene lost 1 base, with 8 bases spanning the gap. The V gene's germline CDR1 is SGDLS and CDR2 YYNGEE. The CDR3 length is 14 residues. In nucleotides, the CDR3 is TGTGCCAGCAGCGTGGGTAGCCGCACAGATACGCAGTATTTT. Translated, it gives CASSVGSRTDTQYF. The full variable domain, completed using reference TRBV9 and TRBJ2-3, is DSGVTQTPKHLITATGQRVTLRCSPRSGDLSVYWYQQSLDQGLQFLIQYYNGEERAKGNILERFSAQQFPDLHSELNLSSLELGDSALYFCASSVGSRTDTQYFGPGTRLTVL.

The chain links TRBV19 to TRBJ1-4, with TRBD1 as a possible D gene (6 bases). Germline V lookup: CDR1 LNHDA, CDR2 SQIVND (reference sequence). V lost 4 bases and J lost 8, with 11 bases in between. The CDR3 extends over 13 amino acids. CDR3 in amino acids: CASSTGGGEKLFF. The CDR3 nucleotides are TGTGCCAGTAGTACGGGGGGCGGAGAAAAACTGTTTTTT.

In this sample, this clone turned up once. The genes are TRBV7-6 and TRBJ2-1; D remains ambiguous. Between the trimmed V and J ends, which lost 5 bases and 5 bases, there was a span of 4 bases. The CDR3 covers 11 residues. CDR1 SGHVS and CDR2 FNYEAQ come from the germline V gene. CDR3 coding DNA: TGTGCCAGCAGCCTTAACAATGAGCAGTTCTTC. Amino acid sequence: CASSLNNEQFF.

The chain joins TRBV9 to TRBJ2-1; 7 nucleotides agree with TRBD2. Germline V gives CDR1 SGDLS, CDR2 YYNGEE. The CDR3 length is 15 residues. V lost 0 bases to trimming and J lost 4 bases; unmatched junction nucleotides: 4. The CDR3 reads CASSVVRGGYNEQFF. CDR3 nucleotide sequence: TGTGCCAGCAGCGTAGTGCGCGGGGGTTACAATGAGCAGTTCTTC.

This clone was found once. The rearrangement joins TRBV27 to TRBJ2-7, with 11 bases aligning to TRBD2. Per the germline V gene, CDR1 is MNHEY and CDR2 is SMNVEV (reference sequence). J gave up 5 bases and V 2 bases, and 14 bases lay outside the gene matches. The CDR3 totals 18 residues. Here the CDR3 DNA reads TGTGCCAGCAGTTTAGAGGGGGGGAGACTAGCGGGGTTCCACGAGCAGTACTTC. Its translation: CASSLEGGRLAGFHEQYF.

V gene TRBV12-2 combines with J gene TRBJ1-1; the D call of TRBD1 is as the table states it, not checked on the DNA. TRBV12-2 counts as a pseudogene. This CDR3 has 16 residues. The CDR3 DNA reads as TGTGCAAGTCGCTCCAGGGGGATGGGGGCGAACACTGAAGCTTTCTTT. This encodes CASRSRGMGANTEAFF.

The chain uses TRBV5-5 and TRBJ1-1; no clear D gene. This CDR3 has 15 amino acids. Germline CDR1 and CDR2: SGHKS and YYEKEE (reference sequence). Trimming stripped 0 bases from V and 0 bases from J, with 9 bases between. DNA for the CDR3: TGTGCCAGCAGCTTGGTGCGGGGTTTGAACACTGAAGCTTTCTTT. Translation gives CASSLVRGLNTEAFF.

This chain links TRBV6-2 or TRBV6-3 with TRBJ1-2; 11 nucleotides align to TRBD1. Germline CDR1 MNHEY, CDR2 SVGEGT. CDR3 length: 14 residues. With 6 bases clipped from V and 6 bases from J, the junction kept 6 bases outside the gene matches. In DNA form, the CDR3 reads TGTGCCAGCAGCTTCAGGACAGGGGGCCATGGCTACACCTTC. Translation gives CASSFRTGGHGYTF.